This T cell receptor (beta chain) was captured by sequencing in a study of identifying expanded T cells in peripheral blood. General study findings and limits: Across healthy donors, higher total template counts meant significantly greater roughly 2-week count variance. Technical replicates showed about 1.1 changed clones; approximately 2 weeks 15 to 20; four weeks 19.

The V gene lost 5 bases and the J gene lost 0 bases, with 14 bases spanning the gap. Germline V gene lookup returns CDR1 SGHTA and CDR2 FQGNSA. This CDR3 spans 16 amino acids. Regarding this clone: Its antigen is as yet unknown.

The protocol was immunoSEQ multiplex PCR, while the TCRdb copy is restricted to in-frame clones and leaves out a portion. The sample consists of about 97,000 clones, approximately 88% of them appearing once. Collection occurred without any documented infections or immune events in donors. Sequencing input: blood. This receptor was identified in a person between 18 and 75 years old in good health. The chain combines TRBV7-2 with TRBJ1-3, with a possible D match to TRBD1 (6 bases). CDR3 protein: CASSRGQPNSGNTIYF. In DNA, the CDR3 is TGTGCCAGCAGCCGCGGACAGCCGAACTCTGGAAACACCATATATTTT.